These 7 T cell receptor beta chains share one sample of origin, sequenced in a study of cytomegalovirus exposure and HLA in healthy donors. The primer mix had 60 Vbeta and 13 Jbeta primers. Sequencing used immunoSEQ multiplex PCR; TCRdb keeps in-frame clones, though not all of them. The sample holds around 150,000 clones, 77% seen once. Sequencing used PBMCs. These receptors all stem from a woman aged 40 to 49 in good health and CMV-seropositive.

The chain links TRBV2 to TRBJ2-3; 9 nucleotides match TRBD2. The CDR3 spans 16 residues. V lost 4 bases, J lost 1 base, and 6 bases stayed unmatched. Germline CDR1 SNHLY, CDR2 FYNNEI. The chain's CDR3 is CASSGARGGGTDTQYF. Written as DNA, the CDR3 is TGTGCCAGCAGTGGGGCGCGGGGGGGCGGCACAGATACGCAGTATTTT.

In its sample, this clone was seen once. The rearrangement uses TRBV10-2 and TRBJ2-5; 11 nucleotides line up with TRBD2. The CDR3 runs 13 residues. Losses at the gene ends were 6 bases for V and 5 bases for J; bases not matched to a gene: 2. The germline V gene encodes CDR1 WSHSY and CDR2 SAAADI. The CDR3 reads CASRTSGAETQYF. CDR3 bases: TGCGCCAGCAGGACTAGCGGGGCGGAGACCCAGTACTTC.

The CDR3 reads CASSFTGGNEQYF. The CDR3 nucleotides read TGTGCCAGCAGCTTTACAGGGGGGAACGAGCAGTACTTC. The chain couples TRBV7-2 to TRBJ2-7; 8 positions match TRBD1. V shed 3 bases and J 5 bases; nucleotides not matched to a gene: 3. CDR3 size: 13 residues. Germline CDR1 SGHTA, CDR2 FQGNSA.

The V and J genes are TRBV25-1 and TRBJ2-1; 7 bases line up with TRBD1. CDR3 size: 13 residues. V shed 5 bases, J shed 6 bases, and the junction held 4 bases outside the gene matches. Germline-derived CDR1 and CDR2 are MGHDK and SYGVNS. CDR3 nucleotides: TGTGCCAGCAGTACAGACAGGGCCAATGAGCAGTTCTTC. This encodes CASSTDRANEQFF.

This chain connects TRBV9 to TRBJ2-1; 8 nucleotides match TRBD2. With 3 bases clipped from V and 0 bases from J, the junction kept 5 bases outside the gene matches. The length of the CDR3 is 16 residues. CDR1 and CDR2 from the germline V gene are SGDLS and YYNGEE. The CDR3: CASSGNSGGSYNEQFF. The CDR3 DNA follows: TGTGCCAGCAGCGGTAACAGCGGGGGCTCCTACAATGAGCAGTTCTTC.

The chain couples TRBV27 to TRBJ1-5; 7 positions match TRBD1. The CDR3 length is 15 residues. In germline, CDR1 is MNHEY, CDR2 SMNVEV (reference sequence). The V segment lost 3 bases and the J segment 0 bases; nucleotides outside the gene matches: 2. The DNA of the CDR3 is TGTGCCAGCAGTTTGAACAGGGGTAGCAATCAGCCCCAGCATTTT. Protein sequence: CASSLNRGSNQPQHF.

The CDR3 DNA is TGTGCCAGCACCTTGGGGCGGATATCCTACGAGCAGTACTTC. It yields the protein CASTLGRISYEQYF. The chain recombines TRBV7-8 with TRBJ2-7; D may be TRBD1 (5 bases). Trimming stripped 7 bases from V and 1 base from J, with 14 bases between. Germline-derived CDR1 and CDR2 are SGHVS and FQNEAQ. The CDR3 has 14 amino acids. Full variable domain (rest looked up from reference TRBV7-8 and TRBJ2-7): GAGVSQSPRYKVAKRGQDVALRCDPISGHVSLFWYQQALGQGPEFLTYFQNEAQLDKSGLPSDRFFAERPEGSVSTLKIQRTQQEDSAVYLCASTLGRISYEQYFGPGTRLTVT.